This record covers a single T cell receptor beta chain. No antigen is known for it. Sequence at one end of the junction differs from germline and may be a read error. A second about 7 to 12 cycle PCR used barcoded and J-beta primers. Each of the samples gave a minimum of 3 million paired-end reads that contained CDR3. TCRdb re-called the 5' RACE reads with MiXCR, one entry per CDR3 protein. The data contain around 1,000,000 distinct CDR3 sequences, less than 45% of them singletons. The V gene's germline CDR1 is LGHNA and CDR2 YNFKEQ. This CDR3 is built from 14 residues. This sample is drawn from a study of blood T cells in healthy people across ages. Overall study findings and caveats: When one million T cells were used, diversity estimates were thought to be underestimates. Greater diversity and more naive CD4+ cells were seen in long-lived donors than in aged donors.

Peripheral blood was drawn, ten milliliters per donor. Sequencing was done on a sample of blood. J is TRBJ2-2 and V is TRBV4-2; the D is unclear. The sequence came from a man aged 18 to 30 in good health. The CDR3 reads CASSDRATTRELFF. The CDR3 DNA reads TGTGCCAGCAGCGACCGGGCTACCACCCGGGAGCTGTTTTTT.